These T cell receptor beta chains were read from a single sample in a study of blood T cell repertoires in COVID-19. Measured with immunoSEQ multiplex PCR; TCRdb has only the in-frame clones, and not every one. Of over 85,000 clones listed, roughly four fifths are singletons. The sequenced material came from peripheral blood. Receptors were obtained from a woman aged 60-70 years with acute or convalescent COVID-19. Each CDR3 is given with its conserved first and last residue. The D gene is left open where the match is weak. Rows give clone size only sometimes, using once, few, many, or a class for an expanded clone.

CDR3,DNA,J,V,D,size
CANPVPGGQPQHF,TGCGCCAACCCTGTCCCAGGTGGGCAGCCCCAGCATTTT,TRBJ1-5,TRBV10-2,NA,NA
CASSPPLAGGVTQYF,TGTGCCAGCAGCCCGCCTCTAGCGGGGGGGGTGACCCAGTACTTC,TRBJ2-5,TRBV2,TRBD2,NA
CATSDSFSGGLSYEQYF,TGTGCCACCAGTGATTCCTTTAGCGGGGGCCTCTCCTACGAGCAGTACTTC,TRBJ2-7,TRBV24-1,TRBD2,NA
CASSSDFGGTLYF,TGTGCCAGCAGCTCGGATTTCGGGGGGACTCTGTACTTC,TRBJ2-5,TRBV7-3,TRBD2,NA
CASSTGGGATEAFF,TGTGCCAGCAGCACTGGAGGGGGCGCGACTGAAGCTTTCTTT,TRBJ1-1,TRBV9,TRBD1,NA
CASRHRGYEQYF,TGTGCCAGCAGGCACAGGGGCTACGAGCAGTACTTC,TRBJ2-7,TRBV28,TRBD1,NA
CASSRAGGTQYF,TGTGCCAGCAGTCGGGCGGGGGGTACGCAGTATTTT,TRBJ2-3,TRBV28,TRBD2,NA
CASSLLDRGRVTQYF,TGTGCCAGCAGCTTGTTGGACAGGGGAAGGGTGACCCAGTACTTC,TRBJ2-5,TRBV5-6,TRBD1,NA
CASSQDLGDRAQPQHF,TGCGCCAGCAGCCAAGATTTAGGGGACAGGGCTCAGCCCCAGCATTTT,TRBJ1-5,TRBV4-3,TRBD1,few
CASSFEGLNTEAFF,TGTGCCAGCAGTTTTGAGGGATTGAACACTGAAGCTTTCTTT,TRBJ1-1,TRBV27,NA,NA
CASSLEGGLDTQYF,TGTGCCAGCAGCTTAGAGGGGGGGCTGGATACGCAGTATTTT,TRBJ2-3,TRBV11-3,NA,NA
CASSHTYEQYF,TGTGCCAGCAGTCACACCTACGAGCAGTACTTC,TRBJ2-7,TRBV6-5,NA,NA
CASRQQETQYF,TGTGCCAGCAGACAACAAGAGACCCAGTACTTC,TRBJ2-5,TRBV12-3/TRBV12-4,NA,NA
CASSFRGLGEDTQYF,TGTGCCAGCAGCTTCAGGGGGCTGGGTGAAGATACGCAGTATTTT,TRBJ2-3,TRBV7-2,TRBD1,NA
CASSQDAQAGDNSPLHF,TGCGCCAGCAGCCAAGATGCCCAGGCGGGCGATAATTCACCCCTCCACTTT,TRBJ1-6,TRBV4-3,NA,NA
CSAQGSEKLFF,TGCAGTGCGCAGGGCAGTGAAAAACTGTTTTTT,TRBJ1-4,TRBV20-1,NA,NA
CASRPGTYNSPLHF,TGTGCCAGCAGACCAGGGACCTATAATTCACCCCTCCACTTT,TRBJ1-6,TRBV28,NA,few
CASSLGTPWTGNTIYF,TGCGCCAGCAGCTTGGGGACACCCTGGACTGGAAACACCATATATTTT,TRBJ1-3,TRBV5-1,NA,NA
CASNLRGSEQFF,TGTGCCAGCAACCTCCGGGGGAGTGAGCAGTTCTTC,TRBJ2-1,TRBV28,NA,NA
CASSPGYEETQYF,TGTGCCAGCTCACCGGGCTACGAGGAGACCCAGTACTTC,TRBJ2-5,TRBV18,NA,few
CARQDAVTEAFF,TGTGCCCGACAGGATGCGGTGACTGAAGCTTTCTTT,TRBJ1-1,TRBV30,NA,NA
CASSSHKTYYGYTF,TGTGCCAGTAGTTCTCATAAGACATACTATGGCTACACCTTC,TRBJ1-2,TRBV19,NA,once
CASSPAPLSRGYTF,TGTGCCAGCAGCCCTGCTCCATTATCGAGAGGCTACACCTTC,TRBJ1-2,TRBV7-6,NA,NA
CASTSSGGKDTQYF,TGTGCCAGCACTTCTAGCGGGGGGAAGGATACGCAGTATTTT,TRBJ2-3,TRBV9,TRBD2,NA
CATSDAQGSGYGYTF,TGTGCCACCAGTGATGCACAGGGCTCGGGCTATGGCTACACCTTC,TRBJ1-2,TRBV24-1,NA,NA
CASSWGQASYEQYF,TGTGCCAGCAGCTGGGGACAGGCTTCCTACGAGCAGTACTTC,TRBJ2-7,TRBV11-3,TRBD1,NA
CASSSPPGTRRSEQYF,TGTGCCAGCAGCTCGCCCCCAGGGACAAGGAGAAGCGAGCAGTACTTC,TRBJ2-7,TRBV7-2,NA,once
CASRVGGTGELFF,TGTGCCAGCAGGGTCGGGGGTACCGGGGAGCTGTTTTTT,TRBJ2-2,TRBV6-5,NA,few
CASRWGSGDSYEQYF,TGCGCCAGCAGATGGGGGAGCGGGGACTCCTACGAGCAGTACTTC,TRBJ2-7,TRBV5-1,TRBD2,NA
CASSLGATGDAQPQHF,TGTGCCAGCAGCTTGGGCGCAACAGGGGACGCTCAGCCCCAGCATTTT,TRBJ1-5,TRBV5-8,TRBD1,NA
CASSPGTGSNYGYTF,TGTGCCAGCTCACCGGGAACAGGATCAAACTATGGCTACACCTTC,TRBJ1-2,TRBV18,NA,NA
CASSEDRVYGYTF,TGTGCCAGCAGCGAGGACAGGGTTTATGGCTACACCTTC,TRBJ1-2,TRBV5-6,TRBD1,NA
CASSQPSGRALYEQYF,TGCGCCAGCAGCCAACCTTCAGGCAGGGCCCTGTACGAGCAGTACTTC,TRBJ2-7,TRBV10-2,NA,few
CSARQSSNQPQHF,TGCAGCGCCCGACAGTCGTCCAATCAGCCCCAGCATTTT,TRBJ1-5,TRBV29-1,NA,NA
CASSITGGGGYTF,TGTGCCAGTAGTATTACCGGGGGAGGTGGCTACACCTTC,TRBJ1-2,TRBV19,NA,few
CASSRQWSGAAVDTGELFF,TGTGCCAGCAGCCGTCAGTGGAGCGGGGCCGCGGTAGACACCGGGGAGCTGTTTTTT,TRBJ2-2,TRBV4-2,TRBD2,NA
CASSVPGYDTQYF,TGTGCCAGCAGTGTCCCAGGGTATGATACGCAGTATTTT,TRBJ2-3,TRBV2,NA,NA
CASSRQTNNEQFF,TGTGCCTCCTCCCGGCAGACTAACAATGAGCAGTTCTTC,TRBJ2-1,TRBV9,NA,NA
CASSFRDRAEKLFF,TGCGCCAGCAGCTTTCGGGACAGGGCAGAAAAACTGTTTTTT,TRBJ1-4,TRBV5-1,TRBD1,NA
CAISESGGFSSYEQYF,TGTGCCATCAGTGAGTCGGGAGGCTTTAGCTCCTACGAGCAGTACTTC,TRBJ2-7,TRBV10-3,NA,NA
CASSIAGVPTYQETQYF,TGTGCCAGTAGTATCGCCGGGGTGCCGACGTACCAAGAGACCCAGTACTTC,TRBJ2-5,TRBV19,NA,NA
CASSRSGNTIYF,TGTGCCAGCAGCAGATCTGGAAACACCATATATTTT,TRBJ1-3,TRBV12-3/TRBV12-4,NA,NA
CAISAMGGSPLHF,TGTGCCATCAGTGCGATGGGGGGTTCACCCCTCCACTTT,TRBJ1-6,TRBV10-3,NA,NA
CASSLARGSTGELFF,TGTGCCAGCAGCTTAGCCAGGGGATCCACCGGGGAGCTGTTTTTT,TRBJ2-2,TRBV11-1,NA,NA
CASSLDGGGQPQHF,TGTGCCAGCAGCTTGGATGGGGGCGGCCAGCCCCAGCATTTT,TRBJ1-5,TRBV7-2,NA,NA
CASSPVVPGTEAFF,TGTGCCAGCAGCCCCGTGGTTCCGGGTACTGAAGCTTTCTTT,TRBJ1-1,TRBV11-3,NA,NA
CASSLITANTGELFF,TGTGCCAGCAGCTTAATTACAGCGAACACCGGGGAGCTGTTTTTT,TRBJ2-2,TRBV13,NA,NA
CASSLASGGAETQYF,TGTGCCAGCAGCTTAGCCAGCGGGGGGGCAGAGACCCAGTACTTC,TRBJ2-5,TRBV7-9,TRBD2,NA
CASSLGDSGANVLTF,TGCGCCAGCAGCTTGGGAGACTCTGGGGCCAACGTCCTGACTTTC,TRBJ2-6,TRBV5-1,NA,NA
CASYSTGQGNEKLFF,TGTGCCAGCTACTCAACGGGACAGGGTAATGAAAAACTGTTTTTT,TRBJ1-4,TRBV28,TRBD1,NA